This TCR beta chain was captured in a study of T cell repertoires in cytomegalovirus infection. Study-level background: In the study, CMV epitopes included recently identified HLA-C-restricted and well-studied HLA-B-restricted ones. Based on public TCR beta signatures, there were indications of CMV infection and of a matching HLA type.

Via MiXCR, TCRdb re-called the reads, giving one row per CDR3 protein. This sample has approximately 990,000 distinct CDR3 sequences, with approximately 32% found just once. The CDR3 loop spans 16 amino acids. In germline, CDR1 is LGHNA, CDR2 YSLEER. V gave up 1 base and J gave up 6 bases; unmatched junction bases: 7. About this clonotype: Its antigen is currently unknown.

Overall study results and limits: Based on cumulative public TCR beta family frequency, carriers of CMV plus the relevant HLA were identified.

The origin of this receptor is a human donor in good health (CMV status not recorded). Some clones in this sample may be carry-over from other donors' samples. This material consisted of cultured CD8+ T cells from PBMCs, taken from culture after CMV antigen stimulation. The chain uses TRBV4-3 and TRBJ1-4, with 8 bases aligning to TRBD1. The CDR3 is CASSQGKTGDDEKLFF. The CDR3 coding sequence is TGCGCCAGCAGCCAAGGCAAGACAGGGGACGATGAAAAACTGTTTTTT.